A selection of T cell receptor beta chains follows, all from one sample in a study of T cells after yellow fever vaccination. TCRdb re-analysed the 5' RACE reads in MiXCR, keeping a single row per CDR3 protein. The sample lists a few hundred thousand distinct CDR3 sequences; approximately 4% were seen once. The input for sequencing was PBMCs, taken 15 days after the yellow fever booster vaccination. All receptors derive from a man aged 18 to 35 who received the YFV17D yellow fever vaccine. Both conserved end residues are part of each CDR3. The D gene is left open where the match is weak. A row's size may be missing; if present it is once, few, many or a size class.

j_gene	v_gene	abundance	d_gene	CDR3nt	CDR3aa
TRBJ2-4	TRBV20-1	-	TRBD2	TGCAGTGCAAGAAACCCACGGGGGGGTTATGGAAACATTCAGTACTTC	CSARNPRGGYGNIQYF
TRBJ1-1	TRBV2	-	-	TGTGCCAGCACCCTAGGCTGGCTCCTGAACACTGAAGCTTTCTTT	CASTLGWLLNTEAFF
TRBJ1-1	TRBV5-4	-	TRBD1	TGTGCCAGCAGCTTACGGACAGGGCACAACACTGAAGCTTTCTTT	CASSLRTGHNTEAFF
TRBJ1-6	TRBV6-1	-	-	TGTGCCAGCAGCGAGAGGGAGGTCTATAATTCACCCCTCCACTTT	CASSEREVYNSPLHF
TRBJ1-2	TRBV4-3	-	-	TGCGCCAGCAGCCAAGGTCTAACGGTATCCGGCTATGGCTACACCTTC	CASSQGLTVSGYGYTF
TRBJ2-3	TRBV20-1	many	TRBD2	TGCAGTGCTAGAGTGCTAGCGGGGGTTACAGATACGCAGTATTTT	CSARVLAGVTDTQYF
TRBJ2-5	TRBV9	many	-	TGTGCCAGCAGCCCCTGGGGCTACCTCCAAGAGACCCAGTACTTC	CASSPWGYLQETQYF
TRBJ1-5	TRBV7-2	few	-	TGTGCCAGCAGCTTAGCCCAGTTTAGCAATCAGCCCCAGCATTTT	CASSLAQFSNQPQHF
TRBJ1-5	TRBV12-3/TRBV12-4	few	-	TGTGCCAGCAGTTTAATGGCGGGTCCGAGCCAGCCCCAGCATTTT	CASSLMAGPSQPQHF
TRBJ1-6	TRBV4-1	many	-	TGCGCCAGCAGCCAAGACAGTATCATGCCCCTCCACTTT	CASSQDSIMPLHF
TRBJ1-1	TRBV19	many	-	TGTGCCAGCAGTCGGGGGGACACTGAAGCTTTCTTT	CASSRGDTEAFF
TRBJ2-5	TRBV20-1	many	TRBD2	TGCAGCGCAAGTAGCGGGGGGGTGCAAGAGACCCAGTACTTC	CSASSGGVQETQYF
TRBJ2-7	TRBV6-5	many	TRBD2	TGTGCCAGCAGTTACTCGCCTAGCGGCTCCTACGAGCAGTACTTC	CASSYSPSGSYEQYF
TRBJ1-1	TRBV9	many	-	TGTGCCAGCAGCTCCCCGGGATCCACTGAAGCTTTCTTT	CASSSPGSTEAFF
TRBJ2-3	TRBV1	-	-	TGCACCAGCAGCCATGAAGAAGGTCCCACAGATACGCAGTATTTT	CTSSHEEGPTDTQYF
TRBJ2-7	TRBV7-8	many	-	TGTGCCAGCAGCCCGTGGGTGGGTGCCTACGAGCAGTACTTC	CASSPWVGAYEQYF
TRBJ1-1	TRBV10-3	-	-	TGTGCCATCACTGAGGTGATGGACACTGAAGCTTTCTTT	CAITEVMDTEAFF
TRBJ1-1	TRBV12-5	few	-	TGTGCTAGTGGTTTCCTACTCGTAAGGGCCCCAGCTGAAGCTTTCTTT	CASGFLLVRAPAEAFF
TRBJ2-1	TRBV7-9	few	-	TGTGCCAGCAGCCCGAGATCTAGCGTCCCACACAATGAGCAGTTCTTC	CASSPRSSVPHNEQFF
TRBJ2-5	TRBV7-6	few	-	TGTGCCGGGGCTAGCGCCGGGCAAGAGACCCAGTACTTC	CAGASAGQETQYF
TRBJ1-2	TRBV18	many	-	TGTGCCAGCTCACCTCAAGGAGGCTACACCTTC	CASSPQGGYTF
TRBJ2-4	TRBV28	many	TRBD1	TGTGCCAGCAGTCAATACGGACAGGGCCTAGCCAAAAACATTCAGTACTTC	CASSQYGQGLAKNIQYF
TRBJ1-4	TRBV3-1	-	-	TGTGCCAGCAGCCAAGGAGTATATAATGAAAAACTGTTTTTT	CASSQGVYNEKLFF
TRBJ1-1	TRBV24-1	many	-	TGTGCCACCAGTGATCGGACTGAAGCTTTCTTT	CATSDRTEAFF
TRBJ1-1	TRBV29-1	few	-	TGCAGCGTTGAGAAGGGGATGAACACTGAAGCTTTCTTT	CSVEKGMNTEAFF
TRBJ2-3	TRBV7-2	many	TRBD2	TGTGCCAGCAGCTTATGGCGGCGGGAGAACACAGATACGCAGTATTTT	CASSLWRRENTDTQYF
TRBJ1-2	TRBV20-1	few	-	TGCAGTGCCCCCGGGGATGCCCGCTACACCTTC	CSAPGDARYTF
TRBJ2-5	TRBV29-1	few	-	TGCAGCGTCTCCCAGGGGGAGACCCAGTACTTC	CSVSQGETQYF
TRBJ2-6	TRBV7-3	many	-	TGTGCCAGCAGCTTAACAGGGAATGGGGCCAACGTCCTGACTTTC	CASSLTGNGANVLTF
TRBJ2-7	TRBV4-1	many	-	TGCGCCAGCAGCCAAACCCCGGGGTCAAGCTCCTACGAGCAGTACTTC	CASSQTPGSSSYEQYF
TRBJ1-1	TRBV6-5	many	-	TGTGCCAGCAGTTACCAGGGAGCGGCTGAAGCTTTCTTT	CASSYQGAAEAFF
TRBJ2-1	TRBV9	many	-	TGTGCCAGCAGTCCCGGCCTGACCTACAATGAGCAGTTCTTC	CASSPGLTYNEQFF
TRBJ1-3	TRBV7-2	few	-	TGTGCCAGCAGCTTAAACCCCACCCATTACTCTGGAAACACCATATATTTT	CASSLNPTHYSGNTIYF
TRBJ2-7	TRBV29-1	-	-	TGCAGCGTTGATGGGAGCACACCCTACGAGCAGTACTTC	CSVDGSTPYEQYF
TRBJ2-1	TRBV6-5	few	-	TGTGCCAGCAGTTACTCACCGGGGGCCTACAATGAGCAGTTCTTC	CASSYSPGAYNEQFF
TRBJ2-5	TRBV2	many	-	TGTGCCCGCTCGTCGGGCCTAGAAGAGACCCAGTACTTC	CARSSGLEETQYF
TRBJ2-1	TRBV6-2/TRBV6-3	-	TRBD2	TGTGCCAGCACCGAGCGGGGGAGCTCCTACAATGAGCAGTTCTTC	CASTERGSSYNEQFF
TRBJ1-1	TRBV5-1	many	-	TGCGCCAGCAGCTCCGGACAGCCGAACACTGAAGCTTTCTTT	CASSSGQPNTEAFF
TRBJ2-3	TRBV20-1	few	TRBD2	TGCAGTGCTCGTCAGGGGGTAGCGGGGGCAACAGATACGCAGTATTTT	CSARQGVAGATDTQYF
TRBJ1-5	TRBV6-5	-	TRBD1	TGTGCCAGCAGTCGACAGGGGTTCGGTCAGCCCCAGCATTTT	CASSRQGFGQPQHF
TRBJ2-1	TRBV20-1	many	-	TGCAGTGCTAGGTCAGCGCACAATGAGCAGTTCTTC	CSARSAHNEQFF
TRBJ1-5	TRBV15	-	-	TGTGCCACCAGCAATGGGGGGATGAATCAGCCCCAGCATTTT	CATSNGGMNQPQHF